One and the same sample provided the 18 T cell receptor beta chains below, sequenced in a study of blood T cell repertoires in COVID-19. This table comes from immunoSEQ multiplex PCR, and its TCRdb copy is limited to in-frame clones, with some not included. Of about 120,000 clones detected, 79% appear once; the ten largest clones hold about 4%. Sample: peripheral blood. These TCRs come from a woman older than 75 with acute or convalescent COVID-19.

This clone was seen a handful of times. The chain employs TRBV4-3 and TRBJ1-5; D ambiguous. This CDR3 region has 15 residues. Germline V gene lookup returns CDR1 LGHNA and CDR2 YSLEER. Trimming stripped 4 bases from V and 6 bases from J, with 16 bases between. CDR3 residues: CASSPQALNFQPQHF. DNA of the CDR3: TGCGCCAGCAGCCCTCAAGCGTTAAACTTTCAGCCCCAGCATTTT.

V and J are TRBV9 and TRBJ1-2; possibly TRBD1 for D (6 bases). CDR1 and CDR2 from the germline V gene are SGDLS and YYNGEE. Trimming took 0 bases from V and 2 from J, leaving 11 bases between them. The CDR3 loop spans 15 amino acids. CDR3 residues: CASSVGSGDNYGYTF. The DNA for the CDR3 is TGTGCCAGCAGCGTAGGATCAGGGGACAACTATGGCTACACCTTC.

The CDR3 DNA sequence: TGTGCCAGCAGCTTAGGGGGCACCAACTATGGCTACACCTTC. This encodes CASSLGGTNYGYTF. The chain is built from TRBV7-9 and TRBJ1-2; D might be TRBD1 (5 bases). CDR1 and CDR2 from the germline V gene are SEHNR and FQNEAQ (reference sequence). The CDR3 sequence is 14 residues long. V was clipped by 1 base and J by 2 bases, with 8 bases between them.

This clone was detected once. The chain links TRBV7-2 to TRBJ1-2; TRBD1 matches at 7 bases. The CDR3 runs to 15 residues. Unmatched junction bases numbered 10, after V lost 2 bases and J lost 7 bases. Looked up from germline, CDR1 is SGHTA and CDR2 is FQGNSA. The DNA of the CDR3 is TGTGCCAGCAGCTTACAAAGCGACAGGGTCAGTGGCTACACCTTC. Its protein is CASSLQSDRVSGYTF.

In DNA form, the CDR3 reads TGTGCCAGTAATCCGACAGAGACAGCGTTCAATCAGCCCCAGCATTTT. It specifies CASNPTETAFNQPQHF. The rearrangement uses TRBV19 and TRBJ1-5; D may be TRBD1 (5 bases). V was pared by 7 bases and J by 3 bases, with 19 bases between. Germline CDR1 reads LNHDA; CDR2 reads SQIVND (reference sequence). The CDR3 contains 16 residues.

This chain uses TRBV7-8 with TRBJ1-1; 7 positions match TRBD1. J was trimmed by 9 bases and V by 0 bases; bases with no gene match: 7. The CDR3 extends over 14 amino acids. Germline CDR1 SGHVS, CDR2 FQNEAQ. CDR3 nucleotide sequence: TGTGCCAGCAGCTTAGCTCGAACAGGGGTTCAAGCTTTCTTT. Amino acid sequence: CASSLARTGVQAFF. The full variable domain, completed using reference TRBV7-8 and TRBJ1-1, is GAGVSQSPRYKVAKRGQDVALRCDPISGHVSLFWYQQALGQGPEFLTYFQNEAQLDKSGLPSDRFFAERPEGSVSTLKIQRTQQEDSAVYLCASSLARTGVQAFFGQGTRLTVV.

The chain joins TRBV5-1 to TRBJ2-5, with 7 bases that match TRBD1. CDR3 length equals 14 residues. The junction had 6 bases not matched to a gene; V was cut back by 4 bases and J by 3 bases. The germline gives CDR1 SGHRS, CDR2 YFSETQ. The CDR3 spells CASSRRQGEETQYF. The CDR3 DNA sequence: TGCGCCAGCAGCCGACGACAGGGCGAAGAGACCCAGTACTTC.

This chain uses TRBV19 with TRBJ2-7; D is undetermined. Trimming pared 3 bases from V and 3 bases from J, leaving 3 bases between. CDR3 size: 11 residues. Germline CDR1 and CDR2: LNHDA and SQIVND (reference sequence). Here the CDR3 reads CASSIGYEQYF. CDR3 coding DNA: TGTGCCAGTAGTATCGGCTACGAGCAGTACTTC.

The rearrangement joins TRBV11-2 to TRBJ1-6; D may be TRBD1 (6 bases). The CDR3 totals 14 residues. The germline V and J ends were trimmed by 2 bases and 7 bases, with 9 bases remaining between them. Germline V gives CDR1 SGHAT, CDR2 FQNNGV. CDR3 residues: CASSLWGLNSPLHF. The CDR3 DNA sequence: TGTGCCAGCAGCTTATGGGGGCTAAATTCACCCCTCCACTTT.

In DNA, the CDR3 is TGTGCCAGCAGCTTCGAACAGGGCGCTAACTATGGCTACACCTTC. This sequence encodes CASSFEQGANYGYTF. The genes are TRBV5-4 and TRBJ1-2; D is possibly TRBD1 (6 bases). CDR1 and CDR2 (germline): SGHNT, YYREEE (reference sequence). The CDR3 is 15 residues long. Trimming shortened V by 2 bases and J by 0 bases, and 11 bases separated the two germline ends.

This clone was seen a few times. The chain carries TRBV4-1 and TRBJ2-2; 10 nucleotides align to TRBD2. The V gene's germline CDR1 is MGHRA and CDR2 YSYEKL. This CDR3 is built from 18 residues. The ends lost 5 bases at V and 2 bases at J; junction bases unmatched: 11. The CDR3 protein is CASSAQPGLAPNTGELFF. CDR3 bases: TGCGCCAGCAGCGCGCAACCGGGACTAGCGCCCAACACCGGGGAGCTGTTTTTT.

This rearrangement joins TRBV4-3 to TRBJ2-1; 7 bases are shared with TRBD2. J lost 2 bases, V lost 1 base, and 8 bases had no gene match. CDR3 length equals 17 residues. Germline V lookup: CDR1 LGHNA, CDR2 YSLEER. Written as DNA, the CDR3 is TGCGCCAGCAGCCAAGGAGTGTCGCTAGCGGCCTACAATGAGCAGTTCTTC. Its translation is CASSQGVSLAAYNEQFF.

This chain uses TRBV29-1 with TRBJ1-1; TRBD1 is a possible D gene (6 bases). V lost 4 bases and J 11 bases, leaving 11 bases between the germline ends. The CDR3 has 10 amino acids. Germline CDR1 reads SQVTM; CDR2 reads ANQGSEA. The CDR3 coding sequence is TGCAGCGTTGCGGAGGGGGGGGCTTTCTTT. This codes for CSVAEGGAFF.

The chain uses TRBV18 and TRBJ1-2; D is perhaps TRBD1 (6 bases). CDR1 is KGHSH, CDR2 LQKENI, per germline. Trimming shortened V by 6 bases and J by 4 bases, and 15 bases separated the two germline ends. The CDR3 runs 14 residues. CDR3 loop: CASSPTAGAYGYTF. CDR3 coding DNA: TGTGCCAGCTCCCCAACGGCGGGGGCCTATGGCTACACCTTC. The full variable domain, in which reference TRBV18 and TRBJ1-2 provide the parts outside the CDR3, is NAGVMQNPRHLVRRRGQEARLRCSPMKGHSHVYWYRQLPEEGLKFMVYLQKENIIDESGMPKERFSAEFPKEGPSILRIQQVVRGDSAAYFCASSPTAGAYGYTFGSGTRLTVV.

This clone appeared once. The V gene is TRBV4-2, the J gene TRBJ1-6; D may be TRBD1 (6 bases). V dropped 4 bases and J dropped 3 bases, with 19 bases sitting between them. Germline loops: CDR1 LGHNA, CDR2 YNFKEQ. The CDR3 runs 18 residues. The CDR3 reads CASSLTTGKVDYNSPLHF. The CDR3 coding sequence is TGTGCCAGCAGCCTTACTACAGGGAAGGTAGACTATAATTCACCCCTCCACTTT.

This chain joins TRBV2 and TRBJ1-2; 8 positions match TRBD1. Germline assignment: CDR1 SNHLY and CDR2 FYNNEI. V lost 3 bases, J lost 3 bases, and 3 bases stayed unmatched. The CDR3 length is 14 residues. This CDR3 is CASSETGDYYGYTF. CDR3 in DNA: TGTGCCAGCAGTGAGACAGGGGACTACTATGGCTACACCTTC.

V gene TRBV3-1 (or the pseudogene TRBV3-2) combines with J gene TRBJ2-3; a weak D match, TRBD1 (6 bases). The CDR3 consists of 14 residues. Per germline, CDR1 LGHDT and CDR2 YNNKEL (reference sequence). Trimming took off 4 bases at V and 4 bases at J, with 12 bases between the two ends. The CDR3 DNA reads as TGTGCCAGCAGCCGGGACATCTCGGCAGATACGCAGTATTTT. It yields the protein CASSRDISADTQYF.

The sample holds one count of this clone. V usage is TRBV28 and J usage is TRBJ1-1; D is unclear. The germline CDR1 and CDR2 sequences are MDHEN and SYDVKM. Trimming stripped 3 bases from V and 1 base from J, with 6 bases between. The CDR3 totals 13 residues. The CDR3 is CASSLLRNTEAFF. The CDR3 region has the DNA TGTGCCAGCAGTTTGTTGCGGAACACTGAAGCTTTCTTT.